This T cell receptor beta chain derives from a study of T cells in narcolepsy. Study summary: Patients with NT1 or NT2 and healthy control donors were enrolled.

Produced via immunoSEQ multiplex PCR; TCRdb's table is partial and in-frame only. Of about 25,000 clones detected, about 83% appear once; the ten largest clones hold approximately 1.3%. The CDR3 contains 14 residues. Germline V gene data show CDR1 as ENHRY and CDR2 as SYGVKD. The V and J ends lost 3 bases and 1 base respectively, with 9 bases between them. The sample comprised CD45RA- memory CD4+ T cells from PBMCs. This TCR derives from a human donor with narcolepsy. V and J are TRBV10-3 and TRBJ2-5, with no clear D. DNA of the CDR3: TGTGCCATCAGTGATTTCAACGGCCAAGAGACCCAGTACTTC. This sequence encodes CAISDFNGQETQYF.